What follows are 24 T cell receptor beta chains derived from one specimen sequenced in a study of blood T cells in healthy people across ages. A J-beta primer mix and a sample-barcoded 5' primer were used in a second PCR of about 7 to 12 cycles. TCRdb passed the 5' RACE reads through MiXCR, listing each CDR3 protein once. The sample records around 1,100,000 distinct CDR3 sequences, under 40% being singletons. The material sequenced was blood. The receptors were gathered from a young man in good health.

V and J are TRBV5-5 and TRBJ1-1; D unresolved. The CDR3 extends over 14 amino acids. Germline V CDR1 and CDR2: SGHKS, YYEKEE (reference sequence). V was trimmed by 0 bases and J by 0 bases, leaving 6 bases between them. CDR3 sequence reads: CASSLGLVNTEAFF. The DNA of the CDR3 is TGTGCCAGCAGCTTGGGTCTAGTGAACACTGAAGCTTTCTTT.

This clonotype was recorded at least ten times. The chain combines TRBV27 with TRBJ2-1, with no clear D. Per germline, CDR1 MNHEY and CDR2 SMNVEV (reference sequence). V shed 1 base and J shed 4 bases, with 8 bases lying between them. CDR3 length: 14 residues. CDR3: CASSLLAGYNEQFF. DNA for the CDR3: TGTGCCAGCAGTTTATTGGCAGGATACAATGAGCAGTTCTTC.

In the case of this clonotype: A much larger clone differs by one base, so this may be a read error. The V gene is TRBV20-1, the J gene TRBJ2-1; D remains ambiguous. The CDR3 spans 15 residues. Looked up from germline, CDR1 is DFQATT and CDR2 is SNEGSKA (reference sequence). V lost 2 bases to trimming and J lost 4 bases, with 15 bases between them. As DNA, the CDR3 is TGCAGTGCTAGAAACAGCGCGGACGATTACAATGAGCAGTTCTTC. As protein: CSARNSADDYNEQFF.

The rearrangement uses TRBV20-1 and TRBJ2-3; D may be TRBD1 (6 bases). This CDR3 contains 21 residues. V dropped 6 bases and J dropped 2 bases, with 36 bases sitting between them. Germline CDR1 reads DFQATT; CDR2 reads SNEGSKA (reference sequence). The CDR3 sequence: CSAEQWGQPITVIRSTDTQYF. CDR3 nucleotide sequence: TGCAGTGCGGAACAGTGGGGGCAGCCTATTACTGTTATACGATCCACAGATACGCAGTATTTT.

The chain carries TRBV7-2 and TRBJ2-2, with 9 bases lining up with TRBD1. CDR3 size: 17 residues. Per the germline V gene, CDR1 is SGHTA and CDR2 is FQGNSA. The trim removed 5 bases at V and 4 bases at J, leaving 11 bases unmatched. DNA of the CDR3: TGTGCCAGCAGCCTCCGAACCGGGACAGGGATCACCGGGGAGCTGTTTTTT. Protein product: CASSLRTGTGITGELFF.

CDR3 loop: CASSQGEGWDYGYTF. The CDR3 bases are TGCGCCAGCAGCCAAGGCGAGGGTTGGGACTATGGCTACACCTTC. The chain couples TRBV4-3 to TRBJ1-2, with D unresolved. The CDR3 length is 15 residues. Germline CDR1 is LGHNA and CDR2 is YSLEER. The V end was cut by 1 base, the J end by 3 bases, with 12 bases between.

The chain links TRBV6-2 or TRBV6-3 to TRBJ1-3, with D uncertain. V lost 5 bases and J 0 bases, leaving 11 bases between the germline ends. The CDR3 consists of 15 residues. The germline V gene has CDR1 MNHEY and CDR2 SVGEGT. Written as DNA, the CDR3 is TGTGCCAGCAGTCCCCCCGAGACCTCTGGAAACACCATATATTTT. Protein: CASSPPETSGNTIYF.

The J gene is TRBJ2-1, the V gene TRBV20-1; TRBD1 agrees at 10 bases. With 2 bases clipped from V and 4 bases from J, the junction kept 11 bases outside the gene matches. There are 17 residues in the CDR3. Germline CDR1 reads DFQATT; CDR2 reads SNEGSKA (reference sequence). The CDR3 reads CSARPLGDRGTYNEQFF. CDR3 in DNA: TGCAGTGCTAGACCCCTAGGGGACAGGGGTACTTACAATGAGCAGTTCTTC.

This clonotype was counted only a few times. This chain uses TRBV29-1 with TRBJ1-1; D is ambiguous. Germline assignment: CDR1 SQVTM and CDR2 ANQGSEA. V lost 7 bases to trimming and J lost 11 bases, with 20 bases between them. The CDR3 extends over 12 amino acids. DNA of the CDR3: TGCAGCGCCGGCGGGCACGGGGAGTCGGCTTTCTTT. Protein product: CSAGGHGESAFF.

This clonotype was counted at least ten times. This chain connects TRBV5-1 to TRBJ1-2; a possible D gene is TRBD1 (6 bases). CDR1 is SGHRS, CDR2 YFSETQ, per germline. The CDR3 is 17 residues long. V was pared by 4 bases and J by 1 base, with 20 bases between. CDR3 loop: CASSPSSGHNLNYGYTF. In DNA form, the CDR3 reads TGCGCCAGCAGCCCATCCTCGGGACACAACCTTAACTATGGCTACACCTTC.

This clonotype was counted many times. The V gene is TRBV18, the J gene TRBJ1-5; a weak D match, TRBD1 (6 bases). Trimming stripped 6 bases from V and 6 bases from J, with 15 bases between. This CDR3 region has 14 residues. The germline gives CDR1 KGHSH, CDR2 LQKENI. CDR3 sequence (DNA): TGTGCCAGCTCCCAGGGGAAAGGGGCTCAGCCCCAGCATTTT. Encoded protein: CASSQGKGAQPQHF. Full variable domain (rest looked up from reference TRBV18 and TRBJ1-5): NAGVMQNPRHLVRRRGQEARLRCSPMKGHSHVYWYRQLPEEGLKFMVYLQKENIIDESGMPKERFSAEFPKEGPSILRIQQVVRGDSAAYFCASSQGKGAQPQHFGDGTRLSIL.

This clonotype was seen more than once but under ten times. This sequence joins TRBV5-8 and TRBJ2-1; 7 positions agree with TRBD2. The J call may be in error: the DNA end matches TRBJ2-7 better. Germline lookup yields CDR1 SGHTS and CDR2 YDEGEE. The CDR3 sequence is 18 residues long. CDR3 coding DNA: TGTGCCAGCAGCGGACTGACGGGGGGTCTTGGTAACTACAATGAGCAGTACTTC. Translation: CASSGLTGGLGNYNEQYF.

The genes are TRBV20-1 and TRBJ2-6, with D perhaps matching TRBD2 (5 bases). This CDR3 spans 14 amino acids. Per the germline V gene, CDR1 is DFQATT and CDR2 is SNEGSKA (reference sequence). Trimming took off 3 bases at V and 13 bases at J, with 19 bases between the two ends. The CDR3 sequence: CSARNFRGSDVLTF. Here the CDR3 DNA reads TGCAGTGCTAGGAACTTCCGGGGTTCAGATGTCCTGACTTTC.

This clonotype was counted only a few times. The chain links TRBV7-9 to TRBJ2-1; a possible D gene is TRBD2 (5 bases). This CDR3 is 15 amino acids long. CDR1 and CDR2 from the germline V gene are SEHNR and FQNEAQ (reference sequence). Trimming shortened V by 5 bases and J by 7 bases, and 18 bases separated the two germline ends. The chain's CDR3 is CASSRGSGILNEQFF. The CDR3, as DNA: TGTGCCAGCAGCCGCGGCTCGGGGATTCTTAATGAGCAGTTCTTC.

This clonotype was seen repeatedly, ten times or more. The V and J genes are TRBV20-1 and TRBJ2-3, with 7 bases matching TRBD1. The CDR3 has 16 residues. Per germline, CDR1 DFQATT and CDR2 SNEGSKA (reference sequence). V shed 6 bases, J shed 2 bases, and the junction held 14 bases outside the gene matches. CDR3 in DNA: TGCAGTGCCCGGGGAACAGGGGCCCTTTACACAGATACGCAGTATTTT. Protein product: CSARGTGALYTDTQYF.

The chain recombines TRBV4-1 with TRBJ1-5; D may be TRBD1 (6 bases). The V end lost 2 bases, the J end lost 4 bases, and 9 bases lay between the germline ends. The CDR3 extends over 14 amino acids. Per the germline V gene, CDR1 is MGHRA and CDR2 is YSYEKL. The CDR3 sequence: CASSQRGANQPQHF. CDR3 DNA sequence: TGCGCCAGCAGCCAACGGGGGGCTAATCAGCCCCAGCATTTT.

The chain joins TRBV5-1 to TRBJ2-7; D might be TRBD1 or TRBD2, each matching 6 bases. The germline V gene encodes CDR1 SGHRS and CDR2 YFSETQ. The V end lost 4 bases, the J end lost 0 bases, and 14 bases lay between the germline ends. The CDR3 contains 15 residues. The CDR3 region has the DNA TGCGCCAGCAGCCCCGGGGGCGAACCCTCCTACGAGCAGTACTTC. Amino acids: CASSPGGEPSYEQYF.

The CDR3 sequence is CASRKVTGGDGYTF. The CDR3 DNA reads as TGTGCCAGCAGAAAGGTAACAGGGGGCGACGGCTACACCTTC. The chain has TRBV28 and TRBJ1-2; TRBD1 agrees at 9 bases. The length of the CDR3 is 14 residues. Germline V gene lookup returns CDR1 MDHEN and CDR2 SYDVKM. J lost 8 bases, V lost 6 bases, and 10 bases had no gene match.

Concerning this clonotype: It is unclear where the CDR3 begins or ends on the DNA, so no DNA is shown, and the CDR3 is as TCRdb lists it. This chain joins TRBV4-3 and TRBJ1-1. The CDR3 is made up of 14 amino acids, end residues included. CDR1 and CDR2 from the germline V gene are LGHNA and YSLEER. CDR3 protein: CASSQDRWAPGSFF.

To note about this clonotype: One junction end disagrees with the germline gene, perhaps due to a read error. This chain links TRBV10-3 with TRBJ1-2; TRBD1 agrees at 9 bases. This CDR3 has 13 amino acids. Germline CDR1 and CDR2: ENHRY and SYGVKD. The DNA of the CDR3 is TGTGCCAGCAGTGAGACAGGGGGAATGAGCTACACCTTC. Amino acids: CASSETGGMSYTF.

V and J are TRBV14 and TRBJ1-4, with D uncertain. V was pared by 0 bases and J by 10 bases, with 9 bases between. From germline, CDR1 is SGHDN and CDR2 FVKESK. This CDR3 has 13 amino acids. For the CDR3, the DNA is TGTGCCAGCAGCCAAGATCTGGGCGGAAAACTGTTTTTT. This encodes CASSQDLGGKLFF.

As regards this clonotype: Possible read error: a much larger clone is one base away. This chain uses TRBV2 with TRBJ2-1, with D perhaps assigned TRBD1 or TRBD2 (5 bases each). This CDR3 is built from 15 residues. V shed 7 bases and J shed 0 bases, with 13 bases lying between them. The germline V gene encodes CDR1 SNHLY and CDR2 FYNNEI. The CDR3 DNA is TGTGCCAGCACCGGGGACGACTCCTCCTACAATGAGCAGTTCTTC. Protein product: CASTGDDSSYNEQFF.

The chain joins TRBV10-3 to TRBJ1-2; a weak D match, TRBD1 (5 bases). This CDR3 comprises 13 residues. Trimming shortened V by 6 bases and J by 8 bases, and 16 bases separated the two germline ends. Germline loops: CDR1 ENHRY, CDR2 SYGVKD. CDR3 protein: CAIRPRGGGGYTF. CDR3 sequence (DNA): TGTGCCATCAGACCGAGGGGCGGTGGAGGCTACACCTTC.

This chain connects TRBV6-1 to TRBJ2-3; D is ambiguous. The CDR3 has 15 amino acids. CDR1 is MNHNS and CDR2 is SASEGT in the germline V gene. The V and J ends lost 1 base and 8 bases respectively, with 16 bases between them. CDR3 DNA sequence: TGTGCCAGCAGTGAAGGCCGGCGGTTGTTGCCTACGCAGTATTTT. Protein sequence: CASSEGRRLLPTQYF.